The clone carrying this T cell receptor beta chain was seen a handful of times. Plating combined 200,000 CFSE-labeled responder cells with 200,000 irradiated, violet-dye-labeled stimulator cells. A sort after the reaction isolated proliferating CFSE-low CD3+CD4+ and CD3+CD8+ responders. This entry is derived from a study of graft-versus-host responses after intestinal transplantation. Study-wide context: Recipients across the board were started on anti-thymocyte globulin induction, then kept on tacrolimus and steroids for about 3 years. Study results and limitations: Present in recipient marrow, GvH clones included some that appeared first in ileum or blood.

Sequenced by immunoSEQ multiplex PCR; TCRdb stores in-frame clones only, minus some. The sample lists fewer than 8,000 clones; over 20% were seen once. V lost 5 bases and J 3 bases, leaving 14 bases between the germline ends. The germline V gene encodes CDR1 SGHTA and CDR2 FQGNSA. This CDR3 region has 14 residues. The specimen comprised alloreactive CD4+ T cells from a mixed lymphocyte reaction culture, sampled before transplantation. Subset indicated: CFSE-low proliferating T cells sorted from roughly six-day pre-transplant mixed lymphocyte reaction (GvH or HvG direction). The chain employs TRBV7-2 and TRBJ2-7; perhaps TRBD2 as D (7 bases). The sequence was collected from a human patient who was an organ donor for intestinal transplantation. The DNA for the CDR3 is TGTGCCAGCAGCCCCGGGGGGCCAGACTACGAGCAGTACTTC. Amino acid sequence: CASSPGGPDYEQYF.